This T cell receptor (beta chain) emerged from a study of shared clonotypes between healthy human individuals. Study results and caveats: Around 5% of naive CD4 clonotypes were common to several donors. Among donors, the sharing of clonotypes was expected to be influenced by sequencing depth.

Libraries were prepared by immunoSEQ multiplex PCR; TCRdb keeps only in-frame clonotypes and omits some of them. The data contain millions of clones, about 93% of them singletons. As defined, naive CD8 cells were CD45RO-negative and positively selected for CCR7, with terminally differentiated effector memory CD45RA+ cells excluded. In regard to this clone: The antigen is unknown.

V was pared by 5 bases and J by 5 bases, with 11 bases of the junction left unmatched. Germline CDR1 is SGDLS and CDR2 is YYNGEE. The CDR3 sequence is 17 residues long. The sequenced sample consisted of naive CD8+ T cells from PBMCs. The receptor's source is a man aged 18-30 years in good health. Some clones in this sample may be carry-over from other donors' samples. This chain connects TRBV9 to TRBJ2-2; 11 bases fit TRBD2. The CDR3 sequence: CASSRRLAGFGTGELFF. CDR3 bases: TGTGCCAGCAGTCGACGACTAGCGGGATTCGGGACCGGGGAGCTGTTTTTT.